This T cell receptor (beta chain) was identified in a study of graft-versus-host responses after intestinal transplantation. About the research overall: Isolated intestinal, liver-intestinal, or multivisceral transplants had been given to the recipients. Whole-study results and caveats: After transplant, early declines in HvG clones were associated with peak levels of circulating GvH clones. GvH clonotypes were identified within recipient marrow, with a subset emerging first in ileum or blood.

Turning to this clone: What it recognizes is unknown.

Graft tissue processing released intraepithelial and lamina propria lymphocytes. The repertoire was sequenced with immunoSEQ multiplex PCR; TCRdb's copy has only in-frame clones and lacks some. The sample lists under 15,000 clones, over 60% occurring once. The sequence was obtained from a human patient who received an intestinal transplant, so some T cells may come from the graft donor. The specimen was ileum tissue, collected approximately 27 days after intestinal transplant.

CDR3 region: CASSPNRQGAYIQYF. The CDR3 nucleotides read TGTGCCAGCAGCCCTAACCGGCAGGGGGCATACATTCAGTACTTC. This chain uses TRBV7-2 with TRBJ2-4, with TRBD1 matching 8 bases. Trimming took 5 bases from V and 8 from J; bases not matched to a gene: 11. Looked up from germline, CDR1 is SGHTA and CDR2 is FQGNSA. The length of the CDR3 is 15 residues.